This T cell receptor beta chain was recovered during a study of blood T cells in healthy people across ages (dated by TCRdb to between 2014 and 2016). Concerning the study at large: In model experiments, template switching captured roughly one uniquely barcoded TCR beta cDNA molecule for every two T cells. The study analyzed two additional independent replicas of 1 million unique cDNA reads from the same blood draw for two donors, one aged 18 to 30 and one aged 80 or older. Donors were grouped into four age groups: young (average 16 years), middle-aged (around 39), aged (roughly 67) and long-lived (less than 85). To track age-related changes in TCR beta repertoire diversity, the study relied on deep sequencing normalized with unique cDNA molecular identifiers.

With respect to this clonotype: No cognate antigen has been identified for it. No base qualities exist here, and no much larger clone lies one base off it.

V sheds 0 bases and J sheds 2 bases, leaving 8 bases between their ends. The germline V gene (reference sequence) specifies DFQATT as CDR1 and SNEGSKA as CDR2. Taken from cysteine to phenylalanine, the CDR3 has 15 residues. Only the CDR3 DNA stays, 45 bases, in frame from base 1. Systemically healthy Caucasian individuals from Russia, over 30 in total and aged about 6 to 95 years, were included as donors. Each donor gave about 9.7 milliliters of peripheral blood, drawn into EDTA-treated Vacutainer tubes. Ficoll-Paque density-gradient centrifugation was used to isolate PBMCs, with at least 6 million obtained per sample. Trizol reagent was used to extract total RNA from PBMCs, with at least 6 micrograms per sample. For every donor, flow cytometry on a PBMC aliquot measured the percentage of naive CD45RAhigh/CD27high T cells. Receptor amplification or capture employed 5' RACE. Sequencing relied on an Illumina HiSeq 2500. The second PCR ran for about 7 to 11 cycles and used a J-beta primer mix along with a sample-barcoded 5' primer. Each TCR beta cDNA molecule received a unique molecular identifier from a template-switch 5' adaptor carrying 12 random nucleotides. Each sample yielded at least 3 million CDR3-containing paired-end reads. First-strand cDNA was synthesized from all RNA with the Mint cDNA synthesis kit, primed by a TRBC-specific oligonucleotide. After uracil-DNA glycosylase treatment, a first 18-cycle PCR used universal primers M1SS and BC2_uni_R on all cDNA. Per the authors' processing: For normalization, 1 million high-quality reads, each with a distinct molecular identifier, were randomly selected from each sample. Instead of being binned into consensus sequences, reads with shared molecular identifiers were discarded. MiTCR, set to a Q25 quality threshold and the strictest error-elimination algorithm, was used for CDR3 identification, clonotype clustering and error correction. A nonparametric unseen species model with Euler transformation was used to estimate a lower bound on total TCR beta diversity. TCRdb redid the processing of the public reads, applying fastp at Q25 and MiXCR, and retained in-frame beta chains. Rows with one shared CDR3 protein collapse into an entry with the most common genes and DNA. TCRdb's processing, not the authors', yielded these V and J calls. A total of roughly 1 million distinct CDR3 sequences appear in this sample, about 25% of them only once. The top ten hold around 0.75% of the sample.

Findings and caveats that apply to the study as a whole: Bulk unsorted PBMC profiling prevented conclusive comparison of naive and antigen-experienced compartments. As age increased, observed TCR beta diversity per million T cells dropped in a roughly linear way, and a significant reduction was already evident by age roughly 36. The CMV infection status of donors was not known, potentially confounding age-related changes in expanded clonotypes. The percentage of naive T cells measured by flow cytometry correlated strongly with observed TCR beta diversity. Compared with the aged group, the long-lived group had more naive CD4+ T cells, fewer expanded clones and increased TCR diversity, a pattern suggesting age selection. Estimates of total diversity based on one million sequenced T cells were regarded as lower bounds and as underestimates.

These sequences were also reported in another study, on T cells of mothers and their children. The second study, in turn, reports: Donors were nine systemically healthy Caucasian individuals: three mothers and their six children. cDNA synthesis used all of the extracted RNA, with around 1.5 ug of RNA in each 15 ul reaction. In the second PCR, sample barcodes and 2-4 random nucleotides were introduced via the M1S primer. Over 8.5 million TCR beta CDR3 reads came from each mother, compared with approximately 3 million reads from each child. TCR recombination output is similarly shaped by thymic selection in related and unrelated pairs, with a minor effect exerted by inherited differences. Related mother-child pairs always showed normalized repertoire overlap that was slightly higher than in unrelated mother-child pairs, though the difference was never significant. With a sensitivity of approximately 100 clones per million clonotypes, no persistent microchimeric T cell clones were detected. In the study, deep NGS was used to compare the TCR beta repertoires of mothers and children, and features distinguishing related mother-child pairs from unrelated individuals were sought. The mean age was approximately 41 +/- 4 years for the mothers and approximately 11 +/- 4 years for the children. Libraries were sequenced on Illumina HiSeq 2000 with 100+100 nt paired-end reads after adapter ligation with NEBNext reagents. To avoid cross-contamination, the mother libraries and the child libraries were prepared a month apart and sequenced in separate runs. For each donor, between roughly 450,000 and 2,200,000 distinct TCR beta clonotypes were identified. Naive TCR beta clonotypes were estimated from low-frequency clonotypes matched to each donor's FACS-determined naive share, without sorting.

Sequencing was performed on blood. The chain is made from TRBV20-1 and TRBJ2-6; the D segment could be TRBD1, given 6 matching bases. This TCR came from a girl aged 2 to 9 in good health. The CDR3 region reads CSARDRGAGANVLTF. The nucleotides read TGCAGTGCTAGAGACAGGGGAGCTGGGGCCAACGTCCTGACTTTC.